These 5 T cell receptor beta chains were sequenced from one sample in a study of OX40 agonist ivuxolimab in advanced cancers. Libraries were prepared by immunoSEQ multiplex PCR; TCRdb keeps only in-frame clonotypes and omits some of them. In the table there are over 30,000 clones, 82% of which are singletons. The sequencing used CD4+ or CD8+ T cells sorted from blood, collected in a trial of the OX40 agonist ivuxolimab. The receptors shown here come from an adult with an advanced solid tumor such as melanoma, head and neck, liver or kidney cancer.

The J gene is TRBJ2-1, the V gene TRBV5-4; D is perhaps TRBD1 (5 bases). Germline loops: CDR1 SGHNT, CDR2 YYREEE (reference sequence). Trimming left V 4 bases short and J 5 bases short, with 13 bases between. This CDR3 contains 14 residues. DNA for the CDR3: TGTGCCAGCAGCCACATACTACAGGACAATGAGCAGTTCTTC. Translating gives CASSHILQDNEQFF.

This chain links TRBV2 with TRBJ2-3; maybe TRBD2 (6 bases). Deletions cut 9 bases from V and 0 bases from J, with 16 bases between. The germline CDR1 and CDR2 sequences are SNHLY and FYNNEI. This CDR3 is 15 amino acids long. The CDR3 DNA reads as TGTGCCAGTGCTAAGGAGGGGCAGAGCACAGATACGCAGTATTTT. Its translation: CASAKEGQSTDTQYF.

This clone was detected only once. The rearrangement uses TRBV6-5 and TRBJ1-3; 7 positions agree with TRBD1. The CDR3 has 15 residues. Unmatched junction bases numbered 6, after V lost 6 bases and J lost 1 base. CDR1 and CDR2 from the germline V gene are MNHEY and SVGAGI. CDR3 nucleotide sequence: TGTGCCAGCAGAAAGGGACAGACGTCTGGAAACACCATATATTTT. Protein product: CASRKGQTSGNTIYF.

In its sample, this clone was seen once. The chain joins TRBV5-5 to TRBJ2-2; TRBD1 matches at 7 bases. CDR3 length: 15 amino acids. J lost 6 bases, V lost 4 bases, and 9 bases had no gene match. CDR1 and CDR2 (germline): SGHKS, YYEKEE (reference sequence). DNA of the CDR3: TGTGCCAGCAGCCCCTTACAGGGGACCGCCGGGGAGCTGTTTTTT. It yields the protein CASSPLQGTAGELFF.

The V and J genes are TRBV9 and TRBJ1-1, with D possibly being TRBD1 (5 bases). CDR1 and CDR2 from the germline V gene are SGDLS and YYNGEE. The CDR3 spans 15 residues. Trimming removed 0 bases from V and 4 bases from J, with 13 bases in between. CDR3 nucleotide sequence: TGTGCCAGCAGCGTAGGTAGTGGGGCCCCCACTGAAGCTTTCTTT. Its protein is CASSVGSGAPTEAFF.